These 21 T cell receptor beta chains share one sample of origin, sequenced in a study of blood T cell repertoires in COVID-19 (dated by TCRdb to 2020 to 2021). Receptor libraries were prepared by the immunoSEQ multiplex PCR assay. TCRdb provides this immuneACCESS table in a form limited to in-frame rearrangements. Some clones are lacking; in checked studies, under half of them reflect an unresolved V gene, and why the rest are absent is not known. This sample gives roughly 90,000 clones in total; under 85% of them show up just once. The ten largest make up more than 2% of the sample. Specimen: peripheral blood. These receptors came from a woman in her 70s with acute or convalescent COVID-19.

The V and J genes are TRBV19 and TRBJ1-2; possible D gene TRBD1, 6 bases. V was pared by 3 bases and J by 4 bases, with 15 bases between. The CDR3 has 15 amino acids. Germline values: CDR1 LNHDA, CDR2 SQIVND (reference sequence). CDR3 in amino acids: CASSIWGQRSYGYTF. The DNA of the CDR3 is TGTGCCAGTAGTATTTGGGGGCAGAGGAGCTATGGCTACACCTTC. Full variable domain (missing parts from reference TRBV19 and TRBJ1-2): DGGITQSPKYLFRKEGQNVTLSCEQNLNHDAMYWYRQDPGQGLRLIYYSQIVNDFQKGDIAEGYSVSREKKESFPLTVTSAQKNPTAFYLCASSIWGQRSYGYTFGSGTRLTVV.

The rearrangement links TRBV24-1 to TRBJ1-2; D possibly corresponds to TRBD1 (5 bases). V lost 4 bases and J 8 bases, leaving 13 bases between the germline ends. Germline assignment: CDR1 KGHDR and CDR2 SFDVKD. This CDR3 is 13 amino acids long. The DNA of the CDR3 is TGTGCCACCAGTGAGACAGAATCGAGAGGCTACACCTTC. Encoded protein: CATSETESRGYTF.

The genes are TRBV5-1 and TRBJ2-2; D is undetermined. The CDR3 is 16 amino acids. The germline gives CDR1 SGHRS, CDR2 YFSETQ. The V end lost 1 base, the J end lost 4 bases, and 14 bases lay between the germline ends. CDR3 coding DNA: TGCGCCAGCAGCTTGCAATTTGGTCTTAGCACCGGGGAGCTGTTTTTT. Translated: CASSLQFGLSTGELFF. The entire variable domain, with the rest obtained from reference TRBV5-1 and TRBJ2-2, is as follows: KAGVTQTPRYLIKTRGQQVTLSCSPISGHRSVSWYQQTPGQGLQFLFEYFSETQRNKGNFPGRFSGRQFSNSRSEMNVSTLELGDSALYLCASSLQFGLSTGELFFGEGSRLTVL.

This clone was picked up a small number of times. The chain is built from TRBV5-1 and TRBJ1-1; D is perhaps TRBD1 (6 bases). V lost 3 bases and J 1 base, leaving 13 bases between the germline ends. Germline V lookup: CDR1 SGHRS, CDR2 YFSETQ. This CDR3 has 15 residues. The CDR3 region has the DNA TGCGCCAGCAGCTCGCTGGGAGGGGGGAACACTGAAGCTTTCTTT. It encodes CASSSLGGGNTEAFF.

This chain joins TRBV7-3 and TRBJ2-5; possible D gene TRBD1, 6 bases. There are 13 residues in the CDR3. Per the germline V gene, CDR1 is SGHTA and CDR2 is FQGTGA. The V and J ends lost 5 bases and 3 bases respectively, with 10 bases between them. CDR3 in DNA: TGTGCCAGCAGCCCGGACAGCAAAGAGACCCAGTACTTC. Its translation: CASSPDSKETQYF.

This chain links TRBV9 with TRBJ2-3; D perhaps matches TRBD2 (6 bases). Germline CDR1 and CDR2: SGDLS and YYNGEE. Trimming took 5 bases from V and 2 from J, leaving 12 bases between them. This CDR3 has 14 amino acids. CDR3 region: CASRGGSNTDTQYF. In nucleotides, the CDR3 is TGTGCCAGCAGGGGGGGTTCCAACACAGATACGCAGTATTTT.

This chain uses TRBV5-1 with TRBJ2-7; 11 positions agree with TRBD2. CDR1 and CDR2 from the germline V gene are SGHRS and YFSETQ. The V segment lost 5 bases and the J segment 3 bases; nucleotides outside the gene matches: 7. The CDR3 totals 15 residues. CDR3 nucleotides: TGCGCCAGCAGTAATAGACTAGCGGGGAGCTACGAGCAGTACTTC. It codes for CASSNRLAGSYEQYF.

The chain joins TRBV5-4 to TRBJ2-2, with D tentatively TRBD1 (6 bases). Trimming took off 0 bases at V and 6 bases at J, with 12 bases between the two ends. Germline V gene sequence: CDR1 SGHNT, CDR2 YYREEE (reference sequence). CDR3 length: 15 residues. CDR3 DNA: TGTGCCAGCAGCTTGGTGGCAGGGGCCGCCGGGGAGCTGTTTTTT. Protein product: CASSLVAGAAGELFF.

The CDR3 loop is CASSTLGTGGSDGTRNIQYF. The CDR3 DNA reads TGTGCCAGTAGTACCCTGGGGACAGGGGGCTCCGATGGGACTCGAAACATTCAGTACTTC. V and J are TRBV19 and TRBJ2-4; TRBD1 agrees at 12 bases. The germline V gene encodes CDR1 LNHDA and CDR2 SQIVND (reference sequence). The CDR3 is made up of 20 amino acids. Trimming at V came to 4 bases and at J to 6 bases, leaving 19 bases not matched to a gene.

This clone was detected once. The rearrangement joins TRBV5-1 to TRBJ1-1; perhaps TRBD1 as D (6 bases). Trimming removed 0 bases from V and 6 bases from J, with 18 bases in between. CDR3 length equals 16 residues. CDR1 is SGHRS and CDR2 is YFSETQ in the germline V gene. This chain's CDR3 is CASSLGLAQGKSEAFF. Written as DNA, the CDR3 is TGCGCCAGCAGCTTGGGGCTTGCACAGGGAAAATCTGAAGCTTTCTTT.

The chain combines TRBV6-1 with TRBJ1-2, with 8 bases aligning to TRBD1. CDR1 is MNHNS, CDR2 SASEGT, per germline. CDR3 size: 16 residues. V trimming: 2 bases; J trimming: 7 bases; junction bases outside the gene matches: 12. The CDR3 region has the DNA TGTGCCAGCAGTGAATCAGTTATCGGGACAGGAGGTGGCTACACCTTC. Encoded protein: CASSESVIGTGGGYTF.

The rearrangement joins TRBV28 to TRBJ1-5; perhaps TRBD1 as D (5 bases). The CDR3 sequence is 12 residues long. V lost 5 bases and J 11 bases, leaving 13 bases between the germline ends. Germline loops: CDR1 MDHEN, CDR2 SYDVKM. In DNA, the CDR3 is TGTGCCAGCAGTCCGGGGGGGACGGCCCAGCATTTT. Protein product: CASSPGGTAQHF. The variable domain in full, completed from reference TRBV28 and TRBJ1-5, reads DVKVTQSSRYLVKRTGEKVFLECVQDMDHENMFWYRQDPGLGLRLIYFSYDVKMKEKGDIPEGYSVSREKKERFSLILESASTNQTSMYLCASSPGGTAQHFGDGTRLSIL.

The chain joins TRBV5-4 to TRBJ1-4; tentative D call: TRBD1 (6 bases). Trimming pared 4 bases from V and 7 bases from J, leaving 17 bases between. Germline-derived CDR1 and CDR2 are SGHNT and YYREEE (reference sequence). This CDR3 contains 15 residues. The CDR3 protein is CASSRRTVSSEKLFF. CDR3 DNA sequence: TGTGCCAGCAGCCGAAGGACAGTCAGTAGTGAAAAACTGTTTTTT.

The V gene is TRBV19, the J gene TRBJ1-5; 8 nucleotides line up with TRBD1. Germline CDR1 is LNHDA and CDR2 is SQIVND (reference sequence). V lost 5 bases and J lost 2; bases outside the gene matches: 11. This CDR3 contains 17 residues. CDR3 region: CASSVQQGQAGNQPQHF. CDR3 sequence (DNA): TGTGCCAGTAGTGTACAACAGGGACAGGCCGGCAATCAGCCCCAGCATTTT. The entire variable domain, with the rest obtained from reference TRBV19 and TRBJ1-5, is as follows: DGGITQSPKYLFRKEGQNVTLSCEQNLNHDAMYWYRQDPGQGLRLIYYSQIVNDFQKGDIAEGYSVSREKKESFPLTVTSAQKNPTAFYLCASSVQQGQAGNQPQHFGDGTRLSIL.

This chain joins TRBV7-9 and TRBJ2-6, with D perhaps TRBD2 (5 bases). This CDR3 is built from 16 residues. Trimming left V 4 bases short and J 4 bases short, with 14 bases between. From germline, CDR1 is SEHNR and CDR2 FQNEAQ (reference sequence). CDR3 DNA: TGTGCCAGCAGCTACGACCGGGGTCCCGGGGCCAACGTCCTGACTTTC. Translated: CASSYDRGPGANVLTF.

This chain links TRBV7-2 with TRBJ2-2, with D possibly matching TRBD1 (5 bases). CDR3 length equals 14 residues. Germline-derived CDR1 and CDR2 are SGHTA and FQGNSA. V lost 2 bases, J lost 7 bases, and 11 bases lay in between. The CDR3 is CASSLTPQGGELFF. The CDR3 DNA follows: TGTGCCAGCAGCTTAACCCCGCAGGGCGGGGAGCTGTTTTTT.

The V gene is TRBV3-1 (or the pseudogene TRBV3-2), the J gene TRBJ2-1; 8 positions match TRBD2. The trim removed 4 bases at V and 5 bases at J, leaving 10 bases unmatched. The CDR3 sequence is 16 residues long. Germline CDR1 LGHDT, CDR2 YNNKEL (reference sequence). The CDR3 region is CASSPPFAGGHNEQFF. The CDR3 DNA sequence: TGTGCCAGCAGCCCCCCATTCGCGGGGGGTCACAATGAGCAGTTCTTC.

This rearrangement joins TRBV14 to TRBJ2-2; D might be TRBD2 (6 bases). CDR1 SGHDN and CDR2 FVKESK come from the germline V gene. The CDR3 has 17 amino acids. With 2 bases removed from V and 3 bases from J, the gap between germline ends came to 16 bases. The CDR3 sequence is CASSQPPGRADTGELFF. As DNA, the CDR3 is TGTGCCAGCAGCCAACCCCCCGGGAGAGCGGACACCGGGGAGCTGTTTTTT.

The chain uses TRBV6-2 or TRBV6-3 and TRBJ2-6; possible D gene TRBD1, 5 bases. This CDR3 spans 18 amino acids. V shed 3 bases and J shed 0 bases, with 15 bases lying between them. Germline lookup yields CDR1 MNHEY and CDR2 SVGEGT. CDR3 loop: CASSYARQTSSGANVLTF. The CDR3 coding sequence is TGTGCCAGCAGTTATGCGCGACAGACCTCCTCTGGGGCCAACGTCCTGACTTTC.

The chain carries TRBV6-5 and TRBJ2-6; D perhaps matches TRBD1 (6 bases). From germline, CDR1 is MNHEY and CDR2 SVGAGI. Trimming removed 8 bases at V and 12 bases at J, with 17 bases between. The CDR3 has 13 amino acids. CDR3 in amino acids: CASRLRTEVVLTF. The CDR3 nucleotides are TGTGCCAGCCGACTCCGGACAGAGGTCGTCCTGACTTTC.

The rearrangement links TRBV6-4 to TRBJ2-1; D not resolved. Trimming left V 2 bases short and J 8 bases short, with 10 bases between. Germline V gene sequence: CDR1 MRHNA, CDR2 SNTAGT. The CDR3 is made up of 13 amino acids. CDR3: CASSDRVGDEQFF. The CDR3 coding sequence is TGTGCCAGCAGTGACCGGGTTGGAGATGAGCAGTTCTTC.